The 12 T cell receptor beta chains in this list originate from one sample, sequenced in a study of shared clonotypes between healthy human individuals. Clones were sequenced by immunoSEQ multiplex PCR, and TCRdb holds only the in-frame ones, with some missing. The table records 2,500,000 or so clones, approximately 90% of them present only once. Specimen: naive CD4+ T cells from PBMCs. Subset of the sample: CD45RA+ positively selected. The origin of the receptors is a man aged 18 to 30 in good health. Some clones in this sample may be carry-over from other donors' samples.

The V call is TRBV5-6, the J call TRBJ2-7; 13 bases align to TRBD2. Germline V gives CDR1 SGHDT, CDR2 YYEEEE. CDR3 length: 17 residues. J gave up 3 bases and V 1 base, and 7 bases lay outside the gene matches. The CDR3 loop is CASSLFGTSGEVYEQYF. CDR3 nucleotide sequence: TGTGCCAGCAGCTTGTTCGGGACTAGCGGGGAGGTCTACGAGCAGTACTTC.

The CDR3 region has the DNA TGTGCCAGTGGGGAGTCTTATAGCAATCAGCCCCAGCATTTT. As protein: CASGESYSNQPQHF. The chain couples TRBV28 to TRBJ1-5, with D unclear. V was clipped by 9 bases and J by 0 bases, with 12 bases between them. This CDR3 contains 14 residues. Germline CDR1 reads MDHEN; CDR2 reads SYDVKM.

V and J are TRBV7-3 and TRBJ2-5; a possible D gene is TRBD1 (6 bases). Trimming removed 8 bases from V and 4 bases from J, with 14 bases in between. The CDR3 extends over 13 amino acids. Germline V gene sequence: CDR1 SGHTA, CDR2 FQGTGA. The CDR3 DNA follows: TGTGCCAGCTCCAGGGGCCATTCAGAGACCCAGTACTTC. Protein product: CASSRGHSETQYF.

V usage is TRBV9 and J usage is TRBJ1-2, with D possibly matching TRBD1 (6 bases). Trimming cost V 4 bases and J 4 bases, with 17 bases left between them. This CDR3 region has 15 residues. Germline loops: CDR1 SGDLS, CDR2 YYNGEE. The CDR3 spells CASSPSPTGTYGYTF. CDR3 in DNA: TGTGCCAGCAGCCCTTCCCCCACAGGGACCTATGGCTACACCTTC.

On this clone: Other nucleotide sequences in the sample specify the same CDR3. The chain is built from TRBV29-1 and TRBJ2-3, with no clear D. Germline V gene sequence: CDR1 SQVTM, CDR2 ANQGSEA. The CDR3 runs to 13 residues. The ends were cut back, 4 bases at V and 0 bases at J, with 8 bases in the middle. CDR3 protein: CSVGLRSTDTQYF. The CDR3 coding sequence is TGCAGCGTTGGCTTGAGGAGCACAGATACGCAGTATTTT.

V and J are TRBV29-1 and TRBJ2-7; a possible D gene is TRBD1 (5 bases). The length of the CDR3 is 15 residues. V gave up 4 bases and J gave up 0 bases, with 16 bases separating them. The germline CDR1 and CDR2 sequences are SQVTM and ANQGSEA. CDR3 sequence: CSVGYQGYPSYEQYF. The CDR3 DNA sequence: TGCAGCGTTGGCTATCAGGGATACCCCTCCTACGAGCAGTACTTC.

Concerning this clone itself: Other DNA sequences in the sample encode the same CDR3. The CDR3 sequence: CASSLGRASYNEQFF. DNA for the CDR3: TGTGCCAGCAGCTTAGGCCGGGCGTCCTACAATGAGCAGTTCTTC. The chain combines TRBV7-9 with TRBJ2-1, with D hard to call. This CDR3 is built from 15 residues. Germline V gene lookup returns CDR1 SEHNR and CDR2 FQNEAQ (reference sequence). V lost 1 base, J lost 1 base, and 8 bases lay in between.

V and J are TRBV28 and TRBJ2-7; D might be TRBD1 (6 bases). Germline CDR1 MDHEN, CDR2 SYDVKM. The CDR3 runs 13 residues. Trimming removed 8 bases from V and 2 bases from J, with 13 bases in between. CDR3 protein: CASGTGLTYEQYF. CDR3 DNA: TGTGCCAGCGGTACAGGGCTGACCTACGAGCAGTACTTC.

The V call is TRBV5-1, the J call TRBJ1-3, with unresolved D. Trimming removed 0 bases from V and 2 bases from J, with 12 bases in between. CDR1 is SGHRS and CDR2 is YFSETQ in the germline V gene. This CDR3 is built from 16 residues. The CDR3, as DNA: TGCGCCAGCAGCTTGGAGGGTGGCTTTACTGGAAACACCATATATTTT. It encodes CASSLEGGFTGNTIYF.

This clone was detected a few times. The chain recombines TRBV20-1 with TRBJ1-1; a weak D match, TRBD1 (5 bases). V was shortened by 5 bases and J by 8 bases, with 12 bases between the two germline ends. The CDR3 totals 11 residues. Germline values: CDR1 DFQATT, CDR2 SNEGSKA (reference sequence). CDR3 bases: TGCAGTGCTCACGACCAGGGCGAAGCTTTCTTT. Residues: CSAHDQGEAFF.

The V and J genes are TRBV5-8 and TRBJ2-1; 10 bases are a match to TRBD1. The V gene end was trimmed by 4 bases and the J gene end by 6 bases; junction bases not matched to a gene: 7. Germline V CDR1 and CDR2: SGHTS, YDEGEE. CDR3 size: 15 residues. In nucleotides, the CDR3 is TGTGCCAGCAGCGGGGGACAGGGGCTGGTCAATGAGCAGTTCTTC. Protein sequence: CASSGGQGLVNEQFF. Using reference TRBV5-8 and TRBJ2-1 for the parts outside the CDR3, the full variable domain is EAGVTQSPTHLIKTRGQQATLRCSPISGHTSVYWYQQALGLGLQFLLWYDEGEERNRGNFPPRFSGRQFPNYSSELNVNALELEDSALYLCASSGGQGLVNEQFFGPGTRLTVL.

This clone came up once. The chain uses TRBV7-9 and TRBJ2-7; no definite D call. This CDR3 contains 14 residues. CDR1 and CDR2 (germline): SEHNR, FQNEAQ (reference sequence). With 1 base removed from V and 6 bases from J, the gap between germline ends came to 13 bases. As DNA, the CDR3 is TGTGCCAGCAGCTTAGGCGCCGTCTCGTCCGAGCAGTACTTC. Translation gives CASSLGAVSSEQYF. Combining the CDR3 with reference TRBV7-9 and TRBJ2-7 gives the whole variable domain DTGVSQNPRHKITKRGQNVTFRCDPISEHNRLYWYRQTLGQGPEFLTYFQNEAQLEKSRLLSDRFSAERPKGSFSTLEIQRTEQGDSAMYLCASSLGAVSSEQYFGPGTRLTVT.